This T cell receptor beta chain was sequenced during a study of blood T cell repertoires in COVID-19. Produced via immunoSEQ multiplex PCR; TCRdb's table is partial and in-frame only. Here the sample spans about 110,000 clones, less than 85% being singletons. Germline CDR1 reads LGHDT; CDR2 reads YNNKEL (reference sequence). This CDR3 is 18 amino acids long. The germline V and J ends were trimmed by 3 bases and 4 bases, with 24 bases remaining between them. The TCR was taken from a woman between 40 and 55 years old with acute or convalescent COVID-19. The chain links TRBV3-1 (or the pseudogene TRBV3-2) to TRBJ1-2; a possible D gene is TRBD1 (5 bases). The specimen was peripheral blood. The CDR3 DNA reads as TGTGCCAGCAGCCACCCCCCGGGGGACCCTCACCCGTGCTATGGCTACACCTTC. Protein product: CASSHPPGDPHPCYGYTF.